What follows are 28 T cell receptor beta chains derived from one specimen sequenced in a study of CD8+ T cells in alopecia areata (dated by TCRdb to between 2018 and 2020). Libraries were built with the immunoSEQ multiplex PCR assay. For TCR sequencing, RNA was extracted from every sample and reverse transcribed into cDNA to serve as template. Sourced from immuneACCESS, this table was stored by TCRdb with only in-frame sequences that have V and J called. A share of the clones is absent; for the studies checked, an unresolved V gene accounts for under half, and the remainder has no known explanation. This sample gives roughly 150,000 clones in total; around 57% of them show up just once. The biggest ten clones account for about 4.3% of the sample. The specimen sequenced was CD4+ T cells sorted from blood. The receptors were gathered from a human donor in good health.

The CDR3 coding sequence is TGCGGGGGACGTTTCCAAGAGACCCAGTACTTC. Protein sequence: CGGRFQETQYF. The chain recombines TRBV20-1 with TRBJ2-5; D might be TRBD1 or TRBD2, each matching 5 bases. The CDR3 is made up of 11 amino acids. Germline CDR1 reads DFQATT; CDR2 reads SNEGSKA (reference sequence).

As DNA, the CDR3 is TGTGCCAGCAGAAACGGACAGGGAACCTACGAGCAGTACTTC. Its protein is CASRNGQGTYEQYF. The V and J genes are TRBV6-5 and TRBJ2-7; 8 nucleotides align to TRBD1. Germline CDR1 is MNHEY and CDR2 is SVGAGI. This CDR3 spans 14 amino acids. Germline trimming cut 6 bases from V and 2 bases from J; bases unmatched to any gene: 6.

This chain connects TRBV30 to TRBJ1-2; no firm D call. CDR3 length equals 15 residues. Trimming pared 1 base from V and 5 bases from J, leaving 17 bases between. CDR1 is GTSNPN and CDR2 is SVGIG in the germline V gene (reference sequence). CDR3 nucleotides: TGTGCCTGGAGTGGGGTGGACCTTCTATATTATGGCTACACCTTC. Translation gives CAWSGVDLLYYGYTF. The variable domain in full, with the rest retrieved from reference TRBV30 and TRBJ1-2, is SQTIHQWPATLVQPVGSPLSLECTVEGTSNPNLYWYRQAAGRGLQLLFYSVGIGQISSEVPQNLSASRPQDRQFILSSKKLLLSDSGFYLCAWSGVDLLYYGYTFGSGTRLTVV.

This clone was observed a few times. V gene TRBV6-6 combines with J gene TRBJ2-7, with D possibly being TRBD1 (5 bases). Germline V CDR1 and CDR2: MNHNY, SVGAGI (reference sequence). The germline V and J ends were trimmed by 0 bases and 5 bases, with 8 bases remaining between them. This CDR3 is 13 amino acids long. The CDR3 DNA reads as TGTGCCAGCAGTTACTCCGTAGGGGACGAGCAGTACTTC. Its protein is CASSYSVGDEQYF.

This clone was seen a handful of times. The V and J genes are TRBV11-2 and TRBJ2-5; D is uncertain. In germline, CDR1 is SGHAT, CDR2 FQNNGV. The germline V and J ends were trimmed by 2 bases and 2 bases, with 9 bases remaining between them. The CDR3 is made up of 14 amino acids. CDR3 amino acids: CASSLSASQETQYF. The CDR3 DNA reads TGTGCCAGCAGCTTATCCGCTAGTCAAGAGACCCAGTACTTC.

As concerns this clone: Within the sample, other DNA sequences also encode this same CDR3. This chain connects TRBV29-1 to TRBJ2-2, with D perhaps matching TRBD1 (5 bases). The CDR3 runs to 13 residues. Germline-derived CDR1 and CDR2 are SQVTM and ANQGSEA. V was clipped by 5 bases and J by 4 bases, with 11 bases between them. CDR3 nucleotide sequence: TGCAGCGTTAGGCAGGGCGGCACCGGGGAGCTGTTTTTT. Translation: CSVRQGGTGELFF.

The genes are TRBV5-6 and TRBJ1-1, with a weak D call TRBD1 (5 bases). Trimming removed 6 bases at V and 4 bases at J, with 22 bases between. The germline CDR1 and CDR2 sequences are SGHDT and YYEEEE. This CDR3 region has 16 residues. The CDR3 DNA sequence: TGTGCCAGCAACCCTAATGCGGGGGGGAGCGGCACTGAAGCTTTCTTT. This gives the protein CASNPNAGGSGTEAFF.

The J gene is TRBJ2-5, the V gene TRBV29-1; D perhaps matches TRBD2 (7 bases). The CDR3 length is 12 residues. V dropped 4 bases and J dropped 13 bases, with 19 bases sitting between them. Germline V gene data show CDR1 as SQVTM and CDR2 as ANQGSEA. CDR3 sequence reads: CSVVVGGRSGYF. The CDR3 nucleotides are TGCAGCGTTGTTGTGGGGGGGCGATCCGGGTACTTC.

In its sample, this clone was seen a few times. This chain connects TRBV12-5 to TRBJ2-7; TRBD1 might be the D (6 bases). Trimming removed 6 bases at V and 6 bases at J, with 15 bases between. Germline V CDR1 and CDR2: LGHNT, FRNRAP. CDR3 length equals 13 residues. The CDR3 reads CASGKLTGIEQYF. The CDR3 DNA reads TGTGCTAGTGGAAAGCTTACAGGGATCGAGCAGTACTTC.

The chain combines TRBV6-5 with TRBJ2-1; TRBD2 matches 7 bases. The CDR3 runs 14 residues. J lost 6 bases, V lost 5 bases, and 7 bases had no gene match. Looked up from germline, CDR1 is MNHEY and CDR2 is SVGAGI. CDR3 DNA sequence: TGTGCCAGCAGTATCGGTCCGGGGGGCAATGAGCAGTTCTTC. Translated, it gives CASSIGPGGNEQFF.

The rearrangement links TRBV10-3 to TRBJ1-2; D not resolved. From germline, CDR1 is ENHRY and CDR2 SYGVKD. The CDR3 length is 13 residues. Trimming stripped 5 bases from V and 6 bases from J, with 13 bases between. In DNA, the CDR3 is TGTGCCATCAGTCCTAGTGGGTGGGATGGCTACACCTTC. Translated: CAISPSGWDGYTF.

With respect to this clone: The same CDR3 also results from other DNA sequences found in this sample. This rearrangement joins TRBV29-1 to TRBJ2-5; 10 bases match TRBD1. The CDR3 has 12 residues. The germline CDR1 and CDR2 sequences are SQVTM and ANQGSEA. J was trimmed by 4 bases and V by 6 bases; bases with no gene match: 2. For the CDR3, the DNA is TGCAGCGTAGGACAGGGGGGAGAGACCCAGTACTTC. Amino acids: CSVGQGGETQYF.

The genes are TRBV29-1 and TRBJ2-3; 13 positions agree with TRBD2. CDR3 length equals 14 residues. The germline CDR1 and CDR2 sequences are SQVTM and ANQGSEA. V shed 7 bases, J shed 4 bases, and the junction held 5 bases outside the gene matches. CDR3 sequence reads: CSAGLAGVADTQYF. DNA of the CDR3: TGCAGCGCTGGACTAGCGGGAGTAGCAGATACGCAGTATTTT.

The table lists this clone with a few counts. V and J are TRBV6-5 and TRBJ1-1; D might be TRBD1 (6 bases). The CDR3 covers 14 residues. Trimming removed 4 bases from V and 6 bases from J, with 15 bases in between. Germline loops: CDR1 MNHEY, CDR2 SVGAGI. The CDR3 sequence: CASSSETGVAEAFF. The CDR3 coding sequence is TGTGCCAGCAGTTCCGAGACAGGAGTCGCTGAAGCTTTCTTT.

The chain recombines TRBV4-2 with TRBJ2-1, with a tentative D call TRBD1 (6 bases). V was shortened by 1 base and J by 9 bases, with 19 bases between the two germline ends. CDR1 is LGHNA, CDR2 YNFKEQ, per germline. The CDR3 is 16 amino acids. The CDR3 nucleotides are TGTGCCAGCAGCCAAGTGGTGAGGGGGAGCGATAGTGAGCAGTTCTTC. This translates into CASSQVVRGSDSEQFF.

This clone turned up a few times. CDR3 coding DNA: TGTGCCAGCAGCGTAAGCGGGAGTATTACGGAGACCCAGTACTTC. Encoded protein: CASSVSGSITETQYF. The chain recombines TRBV9 with TRBJ2-5; TRBD2 matches 8 bases. V lost 1 base, J lost 5 bases, and 7 bases stayed unmatched. Germline V lookup: CDR1 SGDLS, CDR2 YYNGEE. The CDR3 extends over 15 amino acids.

The V gene is TRBV19, the J gene TRBJ2-1; tentative D call: TRBD1 (6 bases). Germline V gene sequence: CDR1 LNHDA, CDR2 SQIVND (reference sequence). V was cut by 7 bases and J by 3 bases, with 13 bases left in between. The CDR3 sequence is 14 residues long. This chain's CDR3 is CASNKRTDYNEQFF. The CDR3 coding sequence is TGTGCCAGTAACAAACGGACAGACTACAATGAGCAGTTCTTC.

The chain uses TRBV30 and TRBJ2-1; 9 bases align to TRBD2. Germline lookup yields CDR1 GTSNPN and CDR2 SVGIG (reference sequence). The ends lost 4 bases at V and 7 bases at J; junction bases unmatched: 8. The CDR3 has 14 amino acids. CDR3 region: CAWKAWTSANEQFF. In DNA form, the CDR3 reads TGTGCCTGGAAGGCATGGACTAGCGCAAATGAGCAGTTCTTC.

The chain couples TRBV29-1 to TRBJ1-5, with TRBD1 matching over 7 bases. Germline V gives CDR1 SQVTM, CDR2 ANQGSEA. The CDR3 covers 14 residues. Germline trimming cut 6 bases from V and 0 bases from J; bases unmatched to any gene: 5. The CDR3 here is CSVRTGYSNQPQHF. The CDR3 nucleotides read TGCAGCGTCCGGACAGGTTATAGCAATCAGCCCCAGCATTTT.

This clone was counted only a few times. This chain connects TRBV6-5 to TRBJ2-5; D unresolved. The CDR3 contains 10 residues. V dropped 7 bases and J dropped 5 bases, with 5 bases sitting between them. Germline loops: CDR1 MNHEY, CDR2 SVGAGI. CDR3 amino acids: CASMGETQYF. In DNA, the CDR3 is TGTGCCAGCATGGGTGAGACCCAGTACTTC.

The CDR3 is CASSVNWDQPQHF. CDR3 nucleotide sequence: TGTGCCAGCAGTGTTAATTGGGACCAGCCCCAGCATTTT. The chain links TRBV6-6 to TRBJ1-5, with D possibly matching TRBD1 (5 bases). V lost 5 bases and J 7 bases, leaving 12 bases between the germline ends. CDR3 length: 13 amino acids. Looked up from germline, CDR1 is MNHNY and CDR2 is SVGAGI (reference sequence).

This clone was observed a handful of times. The chain is built from TRBV29-1 and TRBJ2-7; D may be TRBD1 (6 bases). V was cut by 7 bases and J by 7 bases, with 14 bases left in between. CDR3 length equals 11 residues. Germline loops: CDR1 SQVTM, CDR2 ANQGSEA. In nucleotides, the CDR3 is TGCAGCGCGACGAAGAGGGGGGAGCAGTACTTC. Protein sequence: CSATKRGEQYF.

The chain joins TRBV30 to TRBJ2-1; D is ambiguous. The CDR3 is 9 amino acids. The V end lost 3 bases, the J end lost 14 bases, and 8 bases lay between the germline ends. The germline gives CDR1 GTSNPN, CDR2 SVGIG (reference sequence). The CDR3 DNA is TGTGCCTGGAGACCTGGGGAGTTCTTC. It codes for CAWRPGEFF.

The chain employs TRBV5-4 and TRBJ2-5; a weak D match, TRBD1 (5 bases). Germline V CDR1 and CDR2: SGHNT, YYREEE (reference sequence). The CDR3 runs 15 residues. V lost 0 bases, J lost 0 bases, and 9 bases lay in between. In nucleotides, the CDR3 is TGTGCCAGCAGCTTGGCCTCAGGGTACCAAGAGACCCAGTACTTC. This gives the protein CASSLASGYQETQYF.

The rearrangement joins TRBV29-1 to TRBJ1-2; 8 bases map to TRBD1. Germline CDR1 SQVTM, CDR2 ANQGSEA. The CDR3 contains 11 residues. The CDR3 bases are TGCAGTGCGTCAGGGGGCCCTGGCTACACCTTC. Amino acid sequence: CSASGGPGYTF.

The genes are TRBV5-4 and TRBJ2-1; a weak D match, TRBD2 (5 bases). The V end was cut by 4 bases, the J end by 8 bases, with 13 bases between. Germline V lookup: CDR1 SGHNT, CDR2 YYREEE (reference sequence). The CDR3 loop spans 13 amino acids. The DNA of the CDR3 is TGTGCCAGCAGCAAAGGACTGACGGATGAGCAGTTCTTC. It translates to CASSKGLTDEQFF.

V usage is TRBV29-1 and J usage is TRBJ2-5; TRBD2 might be the D (5 bases). Germline lookup yields CDR1 SQVTM and CDR2 ANQGSEA. There are 11 residues in the CDR3. V shed 7 bases and J shed 7 bases, with 13 bases lying between them. The CDR3 DNA reads TGCAGCGCATGGGAGCGACCGACCCAGTACTTC. It yields the protein CSAWERPTQYF.

The J gene is TRBJ1-2, the V gene TRBV28; 10 nucleotides match TRBD1. J lost 6 bases, V lost 10 bases, and 8 bases had no gene match. This CDR3 contains 13 residues. Germline V gene sequence: CDR1 MDHEN, CDR2 SYDVKM. This chain's CDR3 is CATFYGTGDGYTF. The CDR3 DNA reads TGTGCCACTTTTTACGGGACAGGGGATGGCTACACCTTC.